Sequencing of this T cell receptor beta chain was carried out in a study of blood T cell repertoires in COVID-19. Categorization into cohorts depended on clinical history that participants reported. A COVID-19 case had been met by exposed participants during the 2 weeks before study entry. Sequencing used immunoSEQ multiplex PCR; TCRdb keeps in-frame clones, though not all of them. The sample has hundreds of thousands of clones, roughly 80% seen once. Germline values: CDR1 MNHEY, CDR2 SMNVEV (reference sequence). Trimming removed 0 bases at V and 4 bases at J, with 9 bases between. The length of the CDR3 is 14 residues.

The specimen was PBMCs or T cells enriched from blood (not recorded which). The TCR originated in a woman in her fifties or sixties who had been exposed to COVID-19. The V and J genes are TRBV27 and TRBJ1-2, with D possibly TRBD1 on 5 matching bases. The CDR3 spells CASSLSRGLYGYTF. In nucleotides, the CDR3 is TGTGCCAGCAGTTTATCTAGGGGCCTCTATGGCTACACCTTC.